This passage covers 4 T cell receptor beta chains from one sample sequenced in a study of blood T cells in healthy people across ages. Next came a second PCR, run for about 6 to 12 cycles, which used a sample-barcoded 5' primer along with a J-beta primer mix. From the 5' RACE reads, TCRdb called clonotypes with MiXCR, one entry per CDR3 protein. In the table there are 630,000 or so distinct CDR3 sequences, approximately 31% of which are singletons. The sequenced sample consisted of blood. These receptor sequences come from a woman older than 75 in good health.

The chain combines TRBV4-1 with TRBJ1-5; the D is unclear. Germline V gene lookup returns CDR1 MGHRA and CDR2 YSYEKL. V lost 0 bases and J 4 bases, leaving 13 bases between the germline ends. CDR3 length equals 16 residues. For the CDR3, the DNA is TGCGCCAGCAGCCAAGATCTCCCGGGTTCTAATCAGCCCCAGCATTTT. Translating it yields CASSQDLPGSNQPQHF.

On this clonotype itself: Being one base from a much bigger clone, this may be a read error. The chain links TRBV3-1 to TRBJ1-1, with D possibly matching TRBD1 (5 bases). Trimming took 0 bases from V and 1 from J, leaving 12 bases between them. The length of the CDR3 is 16 residues. Germline V CDR1 and CDR2: LGHDT, YNNKEL (reference sequence). Here the CDR3 DNA reads TGTGCCAGCAGCCAAGATTGTGGGGGAGCGAACACTGAAGCTTTCTTT. This codes for CASSQDCGGANTEAFF. The full variable domain, its missing parts supplied by reference TRBV3-1 and TRBJ1-1, is DTAVSQTPKYLVTQMGNDKSIKCEQNLGHDTMYWYKQDSKKFLKIMFSYNNKELIINETVPNRFSPKSPDKAHLNLHINSLELGDSAVYFCASSQDCGGANTEAFFGQGTRLTVV.

This clonotype was detected ten times or more. The chain combines TRBV18 with TRBJ2-1, with 11 bases that match TRBD2. The ends lost 3 bases at V and 8 bases at J; junction bases unmatched: 9. Germline V gene lookup returns CDR1 KGHSH and CDR2 LQKENI. This CDR3 is built from 16 residues. The CDR3 protein is CASSPSLAGGRDEQFF. Here the CDR3 DNA reads TGTGCCAGCTCACCCTCCCTAGCGGGGGGCCGGGATGAGCAGTTCTTC.

V is TRBV9 and J is TRBJ1-4, with D perhaps TRBD1 (5 bases). Germline V gives CDR1 SGDLS, CDR2 YYNGEE. The CDR3 runs 15 residues. With 3 bases removed from V and 0 bases from J, the gap between germline ends came to 9 bases. This CDR3 reads CASSEGTATNEKLFF. CDR3 nucleotide sequence: TGTGCCAGCAGCGAGGGGACCGCAACTAATGAAAAACTGTTTTTT.